Detailed here is one T cell receptor beta chain. This clone has only a few counts. The antigen it binds to is not known. There are no base qualities to consult, and no much larger clone falls within one base. The data stem from a study of blood T cell repertoires in COVID-19 (TCRdb year 2020). For the study in its entirety: Collaborator samples came from the United States, Italy and Spain and covered acute and convalescent phases of COVID-19. The material from the prospective study consisted of cDNA or gDNA derived from T cells, B-cell-depleted T cells, or PBMCs. The dataset comprised deeply sampled blood TCRbeta repertoires from subjects exposed to, actively infected with, or recovered from COVID-19. The repertoires were released in a freely available public database meant as a resource for research on the immune response to SARS-CoV-2. Samples were obtained from the ongoing ImmuneRACE study (first 160 participants) and from some 1,200 subjects provided by 6 global collaborators. A de-identified subject ID, COVID-19 status, age in years and sex were almost always included in the sample metadata. Where available, HLA class I and class II types were taken from metadata supplied by the sample provider and were not determined by assay-based typing.

The immunoSEQ Assay, a bias-controlled multiplex PCR, was used to amplify TCRbeta CDR3 regions from genomic DNA. From the authors' description of their analysis: The number of nucleated cells in each sample was estimated by amplification of reference gene primers within the assay. To quantify the absolute abundance of each unique TCRbeta CDR3 rearrangement, sequence reads were collapsed and filtered. For each sample, productive Simpson clonality was calculated as the square root of Simpson's diversity index over productive rearrangements. Imported from immuneACCESS, the table was reduced by TCRdb to in-frame sequences with V and J called. These copies leave out some clones; in studies compared against another copy, an unresolved V gene accounts for under half, and the cause of the remainder is not known. V and J calls plus clone size are reproduced from that table; the DNA served to infer D and trimming. This sample holds fewer than 150,000 clones; around 87% were observed only once. The ten largest make up roughly 30% of the sample.

Whole blood was collected in K2EDTA tubes by collaborating institutions according to the institutions' own protocols. For TCRbeta analysis, collaborators shipped samples as frozen whole blood, isolated PBMCs, or DNA extracted from either of those sample types. Study-wide findings and limitations: How much clinical and demographic metadata was included differed by source and by participant, and the metadata was provided uncurated.

This clonotype was sampled from a woman in her sixties or seventies with acute or convalescent COVID-19. The sample consisted of peripheral blood.

The CDR3 here reads CASSIGPDTNSPLHF. The nucleotides read TGTGCCAGTAGTATAGGTCCAGATACGAATTCACCCCTCCACTTT. The V and J genes are TRBV19 and TRBJ1-6; no D gene can be assigned with confidence. There are 15 amino acids in the CDR3, from cysteine to phenylalanine inclusive. Left in the record is the CDR3 DNA by itself, 45 bases read in frame from the first base. CDR1 and CDR2 are drawn from the germline V gene (reference sequence): LNHDA, SQIVND. Deletion took 1 base off V and 7 bases off J, with a span of 11 bases between the germline ends.